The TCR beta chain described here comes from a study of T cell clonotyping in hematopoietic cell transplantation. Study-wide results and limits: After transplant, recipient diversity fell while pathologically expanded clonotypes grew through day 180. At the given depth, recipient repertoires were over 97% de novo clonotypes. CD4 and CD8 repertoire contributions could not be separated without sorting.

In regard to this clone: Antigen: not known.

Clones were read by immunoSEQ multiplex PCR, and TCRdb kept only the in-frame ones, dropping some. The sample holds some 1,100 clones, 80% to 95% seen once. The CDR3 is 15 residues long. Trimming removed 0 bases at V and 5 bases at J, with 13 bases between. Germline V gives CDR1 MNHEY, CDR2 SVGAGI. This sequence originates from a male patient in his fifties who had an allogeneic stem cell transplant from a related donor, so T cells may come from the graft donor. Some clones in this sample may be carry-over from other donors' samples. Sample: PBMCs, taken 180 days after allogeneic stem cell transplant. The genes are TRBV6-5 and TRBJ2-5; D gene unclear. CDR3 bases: TGTGCCAGCAGTTACTCTAGGCCAGTGGGTGAGACCCAGTACTTC. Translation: CASSYSRPVGETQYF.